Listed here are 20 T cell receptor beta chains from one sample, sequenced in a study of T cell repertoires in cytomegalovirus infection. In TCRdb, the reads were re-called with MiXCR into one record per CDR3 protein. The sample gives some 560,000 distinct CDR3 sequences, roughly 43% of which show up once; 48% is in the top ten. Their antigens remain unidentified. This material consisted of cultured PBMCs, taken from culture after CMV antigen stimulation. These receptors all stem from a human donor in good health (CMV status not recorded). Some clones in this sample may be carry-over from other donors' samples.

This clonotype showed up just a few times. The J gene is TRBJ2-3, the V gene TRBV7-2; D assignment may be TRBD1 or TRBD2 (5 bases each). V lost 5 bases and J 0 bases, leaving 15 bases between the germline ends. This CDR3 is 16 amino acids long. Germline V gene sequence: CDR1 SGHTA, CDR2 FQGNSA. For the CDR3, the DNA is TGTGCCAGCAGCCTAAGAGGGGCCTCTAGCACAGATACGCAGTATTTT. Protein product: CASSLRGASSTDTQYF.

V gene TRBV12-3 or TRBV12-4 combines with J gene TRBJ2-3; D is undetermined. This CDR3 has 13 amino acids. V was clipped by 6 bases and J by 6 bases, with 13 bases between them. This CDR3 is CASSLFVPDTQYF. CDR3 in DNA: TGTGCCAGCAGCCTTTTCGTTCCTGATACGCAGTATTTT.

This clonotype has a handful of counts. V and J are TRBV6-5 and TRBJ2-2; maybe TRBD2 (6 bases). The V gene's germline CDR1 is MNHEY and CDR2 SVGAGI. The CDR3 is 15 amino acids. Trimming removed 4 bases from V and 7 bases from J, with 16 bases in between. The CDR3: CASSSPSVENGELFF. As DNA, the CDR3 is TGTGCCAGCAGTTCCCCTAGCGTGGAGAACGGGGAGCTGTTTTTT.

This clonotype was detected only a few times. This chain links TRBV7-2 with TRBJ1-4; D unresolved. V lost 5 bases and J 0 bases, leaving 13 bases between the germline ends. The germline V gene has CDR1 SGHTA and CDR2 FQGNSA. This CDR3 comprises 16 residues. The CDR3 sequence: CASSPRASTTNEKLFF. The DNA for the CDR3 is TGTGCCAGCAGCCCACGGGCGAGCACAACTAATGAAAAACTGTTTTTT.

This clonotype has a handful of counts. DNA for the CDR3: TGTGCCAGCAGCTCGGAGGGGGGCTCCTACGAGCAGTACTTC. Amino acid sequence: CASSSEGGSYEQYF. The rearrangement links TRBV7-4 to TRBJ2-7; D could derive from TRBD1 or TRBD2 (6 bases each). CDR3 length equals 14 residues. Germline CDR1 reads SGHVT; CDR2 reads SQSDAQ. V lost 4 bases and J 0 bases, leaving 10 bases between the germline ends.

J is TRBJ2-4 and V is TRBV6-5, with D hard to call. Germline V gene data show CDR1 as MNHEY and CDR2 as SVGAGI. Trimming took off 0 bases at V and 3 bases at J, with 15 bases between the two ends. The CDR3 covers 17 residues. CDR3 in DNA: TGTGCCAGCAGTTACTCGGAAATTGGCGTTGACAAAAACATTCAGTACTTC. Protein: CASSYSEIGVDKNIQYF.

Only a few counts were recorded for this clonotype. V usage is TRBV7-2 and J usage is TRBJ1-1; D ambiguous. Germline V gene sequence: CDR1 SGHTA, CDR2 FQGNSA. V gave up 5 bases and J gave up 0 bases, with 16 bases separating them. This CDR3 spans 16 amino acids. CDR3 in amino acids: CASSTLSGNLNTEAFF. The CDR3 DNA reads TGTGCCAGCAGCACTCTCTCGGGGAACTTGAACACTGAAGCTTTCTTT.

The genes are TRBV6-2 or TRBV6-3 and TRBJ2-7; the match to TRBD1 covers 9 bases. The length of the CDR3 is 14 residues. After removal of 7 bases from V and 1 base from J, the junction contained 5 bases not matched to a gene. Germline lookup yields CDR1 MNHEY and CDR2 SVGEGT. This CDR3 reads CASTRQGGSYEQYF. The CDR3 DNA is TGTGCCAGCACCCGACAGGGGGGGTCCTACGAGCAGTACTTC.

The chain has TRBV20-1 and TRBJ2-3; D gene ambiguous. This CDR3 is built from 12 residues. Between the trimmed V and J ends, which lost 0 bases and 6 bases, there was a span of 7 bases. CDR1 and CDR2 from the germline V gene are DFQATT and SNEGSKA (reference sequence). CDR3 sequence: CSARERSDTQYF. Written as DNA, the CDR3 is TGCAGTGCTAGAGAGAGGTCGGATACGCAGTATTTT.

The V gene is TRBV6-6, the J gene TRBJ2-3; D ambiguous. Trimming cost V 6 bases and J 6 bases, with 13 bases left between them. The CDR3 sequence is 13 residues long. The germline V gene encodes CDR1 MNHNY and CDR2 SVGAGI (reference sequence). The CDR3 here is CASSLSRIDTQYF. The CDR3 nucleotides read TGTGCCAGCAGCTTAAGTCGTATCGATACGCAGTATTTT.

The CDR3 nucleotides read TGTGCCAGCAGCCCGAGGGGGTTTAATTCACCCCTCCACTTT. Its translation: CASSPRGFNSPLHF. The V and J genes are TRBV7-2 and TRBJ1-6; the D gene is possibly TRBD1 (6 bases). The CDR3 runs 14 residues. CDR1 and CDR2 (germline): SGHTA, FQGNSA. V was trimmed by 5 bases and J by 6 bases, leaving 11 bases between them.

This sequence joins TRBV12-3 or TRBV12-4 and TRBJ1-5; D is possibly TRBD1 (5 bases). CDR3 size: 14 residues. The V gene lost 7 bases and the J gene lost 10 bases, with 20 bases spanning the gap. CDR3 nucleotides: TGTGCCAGCACCCTCGGGGGATCCCACCATCCCCAGCATTTT. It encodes CASTLGGSHHPQHF.

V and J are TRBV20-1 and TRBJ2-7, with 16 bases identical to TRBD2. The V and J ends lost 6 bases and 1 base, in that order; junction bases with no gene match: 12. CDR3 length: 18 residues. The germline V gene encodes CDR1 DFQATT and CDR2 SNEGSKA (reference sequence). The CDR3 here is CSANGLGTSGGESYEQYF. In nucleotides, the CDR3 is TGCAGTGCAAATGGCTTAGGGACTAGCGGGGGGGAATCCTACGAGCAGTACTTC.

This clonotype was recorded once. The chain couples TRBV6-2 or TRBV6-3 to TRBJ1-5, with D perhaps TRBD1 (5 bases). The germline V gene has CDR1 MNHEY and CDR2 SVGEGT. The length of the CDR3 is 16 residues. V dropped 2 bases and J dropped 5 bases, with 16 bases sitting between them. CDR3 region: CASSYGQGGVYQPQHF. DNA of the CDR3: TGTGCCAGCAGTTACGGCCAGGGAGGGGTTTATCAGCCCCAGCATTTT.

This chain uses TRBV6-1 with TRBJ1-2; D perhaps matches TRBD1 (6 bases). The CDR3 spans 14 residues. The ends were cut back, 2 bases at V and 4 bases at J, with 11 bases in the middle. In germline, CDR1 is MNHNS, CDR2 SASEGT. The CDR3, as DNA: TGTGCCAGCAGTGAACTCATAGGGGGCTATGGCTACACCTTC. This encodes CASSELIGGYGYTF.

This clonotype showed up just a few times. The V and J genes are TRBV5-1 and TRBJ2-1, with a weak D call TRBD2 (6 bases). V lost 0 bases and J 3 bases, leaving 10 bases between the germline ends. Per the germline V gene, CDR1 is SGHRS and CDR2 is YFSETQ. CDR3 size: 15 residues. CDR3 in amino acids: CASSLGGTIYNEQFF. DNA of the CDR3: TGCGCCAGCAGCTTGGGCGGGACCATCTACAATGAGCAGTTCTTC.

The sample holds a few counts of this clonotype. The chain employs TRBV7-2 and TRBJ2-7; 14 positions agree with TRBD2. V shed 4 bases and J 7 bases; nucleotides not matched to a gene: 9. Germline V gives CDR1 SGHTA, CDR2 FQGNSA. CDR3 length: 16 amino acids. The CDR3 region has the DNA TGTGCCAGCAGCTCCAAGGGACTAGCGGGAGACTGGGAGCAGTACTTC. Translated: CASSSKGLAGDWEQYF.

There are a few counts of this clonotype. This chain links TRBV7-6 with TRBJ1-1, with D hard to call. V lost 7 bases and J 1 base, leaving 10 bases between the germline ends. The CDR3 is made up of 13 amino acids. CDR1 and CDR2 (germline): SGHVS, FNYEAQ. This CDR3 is CASTPRGNTEAFF. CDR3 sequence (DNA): TGTGCCAGCACCCCGCGCGGGAACACTGAAGCTTTCTTT.

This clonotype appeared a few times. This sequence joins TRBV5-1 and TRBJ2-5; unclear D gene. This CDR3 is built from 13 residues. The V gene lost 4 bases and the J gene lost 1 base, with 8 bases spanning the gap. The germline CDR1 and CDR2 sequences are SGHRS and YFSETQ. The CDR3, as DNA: TGCGCCAGCAGCCCAGACGTCCAAGAGACCCAGTACTTC. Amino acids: CASSPDVQETQYF.

The CDR3 DNA follows: TGTGCCAGCAGTGACGAGCCAGGGGGCAGTGGCTACACCTTC. This codes for CASSDEPGGSGYTF. The V and J genes are TRBV6-4 and TRBJ1-2, with 8 bases lining up with TRBD1. Germline V gene data show CDR1 as MRHNA and CDR2 as SNTAGT. With V trimmed by 2 bases and J by 7 bases, 6 bases remained unmatched. The CDR3 loop spans 14 amino acids.